Listed below are T cell receptor beta chains from one sample, sequenced in a study of blood T cell repertoires in COVID-19. Clones were read by immunoSEQ multiplex PCR, and TCRdb kept only the in-frame ones, dropping some. The sample yields 150,000 to 200,000 clones, 70% to 90% seen once. Sequences were obtained from peripheral blood. Receptors originate from a human donor with active or convalescent COVID-19. The donor label of this sample is uncertain. Each CDR3 is given with its conserved first and last residue. The order of the fields is J gene, V gene, D gene, CDR3 length, clone size, CDR3 DNA, CDR3 protein. D genes are given only for firm matches. Not all rows give a size; the values are once, few, many and, for expanded clones, a class.

>TRBJ1-6|TRBV2|-|13|-
TGTGCCAGCAGTACAGGTCCCAATTCACCCCTCCACTTT
CASSTGPNSPLHF
>TRBJ2-5|TRBV28|TRBD1|12|-
TGTGCCAGCAGCTCGACAGGGAATAAGAGAAACTTC
CASSSTGNKRNF
>TRBJ2-7|TRBV27|TRBD1|16|-
TGTGCCAGCAGTTCCATAACTGGGACAGGGGGATACGAGCAGTACTTC
CASSSITGTGGYEQYF
>TRBJ2-1|TRBV11-3|-|14|few
TGTGCCAGCAGCCCGGAGGACCACTCAAATGAGCAGTTCTTC
CASSPEDHSNEQFF
>TRBJ2-1|TRBV4-1|-|13|-
TGCGCCAGCAGCCAAGGCCCAGCGGGACAACAGTTCTTC
CASSQGPAGQQFF
>TRBJ2-7|TRBV9|TRBD2|15|-
TGTGCCAGCAGCGTAGGCAGCGGGGCCAAATACGAGCAGTACTTC
CASSVGSGAKYEQYF
>TRBJ2-1|TRBV24-1|-|12|-
TGTGCCACCAGTGACTCGGGTAGGGAGCAGTTCTTC
CATSDSGREQFF
>TRBJ2-3|TRBV2|TRBD2|15|-
TGTGCCAGCAGTGCCGGGCGGGGGGCCACAGATACGCAGTATTTT
CASSAGRGATDTQYF
>TRBJ1-2|TRBV9|-|14|-
TGTGCCAGCAGTTATGAAGGGCAGGGTGGTGGCTACACCTTC
CASSYEGQGGGYTF
>TRBJ2-7|TRBV5-1|TRBD1|16|-
TGCGCCAGCAGCTTGGGTGCCAGGGGGTCCTCCTACGAGCAGTACTTC
CASSLGARGSSYEQYF
>TRBJ2-1|TRBV4-3|TRBD2|15|few
TGCGCCAGCAGCCAAGTGGCGGGGGGCTACAATGAGCAGTTCTTC
CASSQVAGGYNEQFF
>TRBJ1-5|TRBV9|-|14|-
TGTGCCAGCAGCCCCGGACAGAGCAATCAGCCCCAGCATTTT
CASSPGQSNQPQHF
>TRBJ1-2|TRBV3-1/TRBV3-2|TRBD1|14|few
TGTGCCAGCAGCCAAAAGGGGACAGCCTATGGCTACACCTTC
CASSQKGTAYGYTF
>TRBJ1-5|TRBV6-2/TRBV6-3|-|15|few
TGTGCCAGCAGTTACTCGCCAGGGGGCAATCAGCCCCAGCATTTT
CASSYSPGGNQPQHF
>TRBJ2-3|TRBV9|-|15|-
TGTGCCAGCAGCTTCGTTTCGGGAGTCACAGATACGCAGTATTTT
CASSFVSGVTDTQYF
>TRBJ2-7|TRBV7-9|-|15|-
TGTGCCAGCAGCTTACGATACGACAGCCCCTACGAGCAGTACTTC
CASSLRYDSPYEQYF
>TRBJ2-2|TRBV10-3|TRBD2|15|-
TGTGCCATCAGAGGCGGACTAGCGGACACCGGGGAGCTGTTTTTT
CAIRGGLADTGELFF
>TRBJ1-2|TRBV4-2|-|14|-
TGTGCCAGCAGCCAAGATCTTTTTATGTATGGCTACACCTTC
CASSQDLFMYGYTF
>TRBJ2-1|TRBV11-2|-|15|-
TGTGCCAGCAGACCAAACGCGGGGGCTCTTAATGAGCAGTTCTTC
CASRPNAGALNEQFF
>TRBJ2-1|TRBV28|-|14|few
TGTGCCAGCAGTAGAGGCCCTATTGAGGATGAGCAGTTCTTC
CASSRGPIEDEQFF
>TRBJ2-3|TRBV28|-|12|once
TGTGCCAGCACCACAGGGAAGGATACGCAGTATTTT
CASTTGKDTQYF
>TRBJ2-1|TRBV7-6|TRBD2|15|-
TGTGCCAGCAGCCAGGATAGCGGGGCCTACAATGAGCAGTTCTTC
CASSQDSGAYNEQFF
>TRBJ1-4|TRBV28|-|14|-
TGTGCCAGCAGTCCGGCCAGGCCGGCTGAAAAACTGTTTTTT
CASSPARPAEKLFF
>TRBJ2-7|TRBV7-5|-|19|-
TGTGTCAGAAGCTTAGTTGGACATCGGACCGGGACTAGCGGGTCCGAGCAGTACTTC
CVRSLVGHRTGTSGSEQYF
>TRBJ1-2|TRBV5-5|-|15|-
TGTGCCAGCAGCCCGGTGGGCAGCCTCAACTATGGCTACACCTTC
CASSPVGSLNYGYTF
>TRBJ2-2|TRBV6-5|-|13|-
TGTGCCAGCAGGTCTCCGAGAAACGGGGAGCTGTTTTTT
CASRSPRNGELFF
>TRBJ2-1|TRBV6-5|TRBD2|14|-
TGTGCCAGCAGCCTAGCGGGAGATCTCAATGAGCAGTTCTTC
CASSLAGDLNEQFF
>TRBJ2-2|TRBV5-1|TRBD2|14|-
TGCGCCAGCAGCTCCGGGACTAGCGCCGGGGAGCTGTTTTTT
CASSSGTSAGELFF
>TRBJ2-5|TRBV9|TRBD2|17|-
TGTGCCAGCAGCGCCGGACTAGCGGGGACTTACCAAGAGACCCAGTACTTC
CASSAGLAGTYQETQYF
>TRBJ2-2|TRBV2|-|16|-
TGTGCCAGCAGCGGGCAGGGGGGCTTGGTGAACGGGGAGCTGTTTTTT
CASSGQGGLVNGELFF
>TRBJ1-2|TRBV28|-|12|-
TGTGCCAGCAGCTCAGGAGGCTATGGCTACACCTTC
CASSSGGYGYTF
>TRBJ2-7|TRBV13|-|14|-
TGTGCCAGCAGCTTAGTTGGGCCAGGCTACGAGCAGTACTTC
CASSLVGPGYEQYF
>TRBJ2-3|TRBV30|TRBD2|14|-
TGTGCCTCGGGACTAGCGGGAGTTAGAGATACGCAGTATTTT
CASGLAGVRDTQYF
>TRBJ2-7|TRBV19|-|14|-
TGTGCCAGTAGTATGACAGGTGATCACTACGAGCAGTACTTC
CASSMTGDHYEQYF
>TRBJ1-1|TRBV2|-|14|-
TGTGCCAGCAGGCGGGAGTTCATGAACACTGAAGCTTTCTTT
CASRREFMNTEAFF
>TRBJ2-1|TRBV7-9|TRBD2|19|-
TGTGCCAGCAGCCTTCACCTCACTTGGACTAGCGGGTTCGCGAATGAGCAGTTCTTC
CASSLHLTWTSGFANEQFF
>TRBJ2-5|TRBV3-1/TRBV3-2|TRBD2|15|once
TGTGCCAGCAGCCTAATCGGGGCTAGCGGGGAGACCCAGTACTTC
CASSLIGASGETQYF
>TRBJ1-6|TRBV7-3|TRBD1|14|once
TGTGCCAGCAGCCCGACAGGGATCAATTCACCCCTCCACTTT
CASSPTGINSPLHF
>TRBJ1-2|TRBV11-3|TRBD1|15|-
TGTGCCAGCAGCTTAGATGGACAGGGGAACTATGGCTACACCTTC
CASSLDGQGNYGYTF
>TRBJ2-1|TRBV9|TRBD2|15|-
TGTGCCAGCAGCGAGGGGACTAGCGGGTCCCATGAGCAGTTCTTC
CASSEGTSGSHEQFF
>TRBJ1-6|TRBV9|TRBD1|15|-
TGTGCCAGCAGCTTCGGAGGGGACAGGGGTTTACCCCTCCACTTT
CASSFGGDRGLPLHF
>TRBJ2-1|TRBV6-4|-|15|once
TGTGCCAGCAGTGACTCGGGAGGTATACACAATGAGCAGTTCTTC
CASSDSGGIHNEQFF
>TRBJ2-7|TRBV14|-|14|once
TGTGCCAGCAGCCGCTGGGGGGACCCCCACGAGCAGTACTTC
CASSRWGDPHEQYF
>TRBJ2-3|TRBV6-6|TRBD2|17|-
TGTGCCAGCAGACGACTAGCGGGGGGACTTCTCACAGATACGCAGTATTTT
CASRRLAGGLLTDTQYF
>TRBJ1-2|TRBV20-1|-|13|-
TGCAGTGCTAGTCCTCAGGGAGGAAGTGGCTACACCTTC
CSASPQGGSGYTF
>TRBJ1-6|TRBV30|-|15|-
TGTGCCCGGATAGGAGGGAGTGGTGATAATTCACCCCTCCACTTT
CARIGGSGDNSPLHF
>TRBJ2-7|TRBV6-5|TRBD2|15|-
TGTGCCAGCACCCCTGAGCGGGATACTGGGTACGAGCAGTACTTC
CASTPERDTGYEQYF
>TRBJ2-5|TRBV5-4|TRBD1|14|-
TGTGCCAGCAGCTTTAGGACAGGGGAAGAGACCCAGTACTTC
CASSFRTGEETQYF
>TRBJ2-7|TRBV9|TRBD2|14|-
TGTGCCAGCAGGTCCCCGGGAGGATCCTACGAGCAGTACTTC
CASRSPGGSYEQYF
>TRBJ2-1|TRBV6-5|-|14|once
TGTGCCAGCAGCAGCACTCAGGGGCAGGGTGGGCAGTTCTTC
CASSSTQGQGGQFF
>TRBJ1-4|TRBV7-2|-|14|-
TGTGCCAGCAGCCCCAGCAGGACTAATGAAAAACTGTTTTTT
CASSPSRTNEKLFF
>TRBJ2-6|TRBV18|TRBD1|17|-
TGTGCCAGCTCACCTTTCTCAACAGGGGTCGGGGCCAACGTCCTGACTTTC
CASSPFSTGVGANVLTF
>TRBJ2-7|TRBV6-1|TRBD1|13|-
TGTGCCAGCAGTGACAGGGGGTCCAACGAGCAGTACTTC
CASSDRGSNEQYF
>TRBJ2-6|TRBV28|TRBD2|15|-
TGTGCCAGCAGTCTGGGGGGGTCTGGGGCCAACGTCCTGACTTTC
CASSLGGSGANVLTF
>TRBJ2-6|TRBV4-2|-|20|-
TGTGCCAGCAGCCTCTTATCGGGTGGGGGCCCCGTCTCTGGGGCCAACGTCCTGACTTTC
CASSLLSGGGPVSGANVLTF